This passage covers 9 T cell receptor beta chains from one sample sequenced in a study of Ad26.COV2.S vaccination and SARS-CoV-2 variants. The sample's treatment: around 19 received Ad26.COV2.S at low or high dose, single or two shots; about 5 received placebo; per-sample allocation not given. Day 63 after the first injection of vaccine or placebo was the sampling time. Generated by immunoSEQ multiplex PCR, the TCRdb table keeps only in-frame clones and is missing some. Found here are 440,000 or so clones, less than 95% of them singletons; the top ten hold about 4.4%. The sequences come from peripheral blood, collected in a trial of Ad26.COV2.S vaccine versus placebo. These receptor sequences come from a person between 18 and 60 years old who received the Ad26.COV2.S COVID-19 vaccine or a placebo.

The chain combines TRBV6-5 with TRBJ1-5; possibly TRBD1 for D (6 bases). V was clipped by 7 bases and J by 5 bases, with 12 bases between them. This CDR3 comprises 13 residues. Germline CDR1 and CDR2: MNHEY and SVGAGI. The CDR3 region is CASKRGPDQPQHF. In nucleotides, the CDR3 is TGTGCCAGCAAACGGGGGCCGGATCAGCCCCAGCATTTT.

The gene calls are TRBV12-3 or TRBV12-4 and TRBJ2-7; possibly TRBD1 for D (6 bases). The CDR3 totals 13 residues. V was clipped by 5 bases and J by 5 bases, with 13 bases between them. The CDR3 region has the DNA TGTGCCAGCAGTCCCAGGGGAAATCACGAGCAGTACTTC. It is translated as CASSPRGNHEQYF.

This clone has just one count. This chain links TRBV28 with TRBJ1-5, with TRBD1 identical over 7 bases. The CDR3 spans 16 residues. V shed 0 bases, J shed 6 bases, and the junction held 8 bases outside the gene matches. Germline V lookup: CDR1 MDHEN, CDR2 SYDVKM. The CDR3 here is CASSLWGQRGPQPQHF. For the CDR3, the DNA is TGTGCCAGCAGTTTATGGGGACAGAGAGGGCCTCAGCCCCAGCATTTT.

J is TRBJ1-5 and V is TRBV20-1, with TRBD1 identical over 7 bases. Trimming took 3 bases from V and 0 from J; bases not matched to a gene: 8. Per the germline V gene, CDR1 is DFQATT and CDR2 is SNEGSKA (reference sequence). CDR3 length: 16 amino acids. The DNA of the CDR3 is TGCAGTGCTAGTGCGGGACAGTCTTATAGCAATCAGCCCCAGCATTTT. It specifies CSASAGQSYSNQPQHF.

The gene calls are TRBV6-5 and TRBJ2-1; 7 bases line up with TRBD2. The CDR3 runs 16 residues. Germline V gene data show CDR1 as MNHEY and CDR2 as SVGAGI. Trimming took 2 bases from V and 7 from J; bases not matched to a gene: 11. CDR3 amino acids: CASSYPPNAGANEQFF. The DNA of the CDR3 is TGTGCCAGCAGTTACCCACCCAATGCGGGAGCTAATGAGCAGTTCTTC.

V gene TRBV9 combines with J gene TRBJ1-5; D perhaps matches TRBD1 (5 bases). This CDR3 has 14 residues. Germline CDR1 is SGDLS and CDR2 is YYNGEE. Trimming pared 5 bases from V and 3 bases from J, leaving 12 bases between. In nucleotides, the CDR3 is TGTGCCAGCAGTCCAGGGACTGTCAATCAGCCCCAGCATTTT. Protein sequence: CASSPGTVNQPQHF.

V usage is TRBV11-2 and J usage is TRBJ2-5; 9 bases fit TRBD2. Trimming at V came to 1 base and at J to 3 bases, leaving 3 bases not matched to a gene. Germline values: CDR1 SGHAT, CDR2 FQNNGV. The CDR3 is 15 amino acids. The CDR3 DNA sequence: TGTGCCAGCAGCTTAGGGCTAGCGGGAAAAGAGACCCAGTACTTC. This translates into CASSLGLAGKETQYF. The variable domain in full, completed from reference TRBV11-2 and TRBJ2-5, reads EAGVAQSPRYKIIEKRQSVAFWCNPISGHATLYWYQQILGQGPKLLIQFQNNGVVDDSQLPKDRFSAERLKGVDSTLKIQPAKLEDSAVYLCASSLGLAGKETQYFGPGTRLLVL.

The chain is built from TRBV7-2 and TRBJ2-5, with 10 bases fitting TRBD2. Per the germline V gene, CDR1 is SGHTA and CDR2 is FQGNSA. After removal of 3 bases from V and 6 bases from J, the junction contained 19 bases not matched to a gene. The CDR3 runs to 19 residues. CDR3 region: CASSFSSSGSGYPPKTQYF. The CDR3, as DNA: TGTGCCAGCAGCTTTAGCTCTAGCGGGAGTGGGTACCCCCCAAAGACCCAGTACTTC.

This clone has a handful of counts. The chain joins TRBV3-1 (or the pseudogene TRBV3-2) to TRBJ1-3, with a weak D call TRBD1 (5 bases). The CDR3 is 13 residues long. V gave up 4 bases and J gave up 9 bases, with 13 bases separating them. CDR1 LGHDT and CDR2 YNNKEL come from the germline V gene (reference sequence). CDR3 amino acids: CASSPTVTSTIYF. DNA of the CDR3: TGTGCCAGCAGCCCGACAGTGACCTCCACCATATATTTT.